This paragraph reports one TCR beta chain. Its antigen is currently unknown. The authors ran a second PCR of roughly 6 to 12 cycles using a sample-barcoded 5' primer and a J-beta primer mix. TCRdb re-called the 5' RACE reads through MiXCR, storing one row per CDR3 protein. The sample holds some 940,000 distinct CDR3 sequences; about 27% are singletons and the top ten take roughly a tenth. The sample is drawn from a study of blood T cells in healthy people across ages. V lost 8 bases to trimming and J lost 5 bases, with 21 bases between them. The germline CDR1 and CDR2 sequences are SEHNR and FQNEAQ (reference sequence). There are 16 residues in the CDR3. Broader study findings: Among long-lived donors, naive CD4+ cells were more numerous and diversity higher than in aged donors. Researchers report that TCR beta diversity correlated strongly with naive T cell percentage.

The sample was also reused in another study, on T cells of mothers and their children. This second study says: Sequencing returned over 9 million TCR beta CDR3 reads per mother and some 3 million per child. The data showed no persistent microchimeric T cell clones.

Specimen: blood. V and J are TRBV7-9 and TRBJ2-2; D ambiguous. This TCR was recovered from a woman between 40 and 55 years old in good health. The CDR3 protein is CASSPARAVQTGELFF. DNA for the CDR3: TGTGCCAGCTCCCCCGCCCGGGCAGTTCAAACCGGGGAGCTGTTTTTT.